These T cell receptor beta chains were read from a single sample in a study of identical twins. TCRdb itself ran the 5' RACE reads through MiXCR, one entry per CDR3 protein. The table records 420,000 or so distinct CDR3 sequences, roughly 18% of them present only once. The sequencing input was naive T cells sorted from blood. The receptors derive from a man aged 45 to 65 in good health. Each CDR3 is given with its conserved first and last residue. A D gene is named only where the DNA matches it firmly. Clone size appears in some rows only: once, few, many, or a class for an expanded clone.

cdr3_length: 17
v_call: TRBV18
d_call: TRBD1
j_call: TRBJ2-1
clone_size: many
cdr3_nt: TGTGCCAGCTCACCACCGCAGGGGGCTAAGTCCTACAATGAGCAGTTCTTC
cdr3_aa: CASSPPQGAKSYNEQFF

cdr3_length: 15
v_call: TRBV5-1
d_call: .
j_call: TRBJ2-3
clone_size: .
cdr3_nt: TGCGCCAGCAGCTTGGCCCTAGCGATAACAGATACGCAGTATTTT
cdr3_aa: CASSLALAITDTQYF

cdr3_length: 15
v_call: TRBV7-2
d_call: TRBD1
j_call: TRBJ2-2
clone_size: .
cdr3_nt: TGTGCCAGCAGCAAACGGACAGGGTTCACCGGGGAGCTGTTTTTT
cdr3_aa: CASSKRTGFTGELFF

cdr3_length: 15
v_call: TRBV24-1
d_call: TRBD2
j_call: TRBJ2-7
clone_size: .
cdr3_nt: TGTGCCACCAGTGATTCGGTAGCGGGAGTTATCGAGCAGTACTTC
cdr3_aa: CATSDSVAGVIEQYF

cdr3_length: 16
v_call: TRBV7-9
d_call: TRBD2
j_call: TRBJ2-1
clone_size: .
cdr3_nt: TGTGCCAGCAGCTTAGCGGCAGCGGGGGCTTACAATGAGCAGTTCTTC
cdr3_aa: CASSLAAAGAYNEQFF

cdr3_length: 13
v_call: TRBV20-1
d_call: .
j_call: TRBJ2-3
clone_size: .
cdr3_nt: TGCAGTGCCGGAAGCCCGGGGGCAGATACGCAGTATTTT
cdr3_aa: CSAGSPGADTQYF

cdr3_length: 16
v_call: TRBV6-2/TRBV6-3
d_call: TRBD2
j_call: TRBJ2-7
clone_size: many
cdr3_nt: TGTGCCAGCAGTTACCCCACAAGCGGGGAGAAGTACGAGCAGTACTTC
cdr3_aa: CASSYPTSGEKYEQYF

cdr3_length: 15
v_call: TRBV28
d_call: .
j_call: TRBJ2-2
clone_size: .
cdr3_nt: TGTGCCAGCAGTTTACCGTGGGGTTCCCTCGGGGAGCTGTTTTTT
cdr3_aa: CASSLPWGSLGELFF

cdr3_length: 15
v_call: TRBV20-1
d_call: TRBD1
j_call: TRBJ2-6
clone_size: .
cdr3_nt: TGCAGTGCTAGTCCCGACAGGGCTGGGGCCAACGTCCTGACTTTC
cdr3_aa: CSASPDRAGANVLTF

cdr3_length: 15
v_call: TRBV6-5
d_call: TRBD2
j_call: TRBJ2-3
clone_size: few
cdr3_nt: TGTGCCAGCGTTCCAGCGGGAGGGCGCACAGATACGCAGTATTTT
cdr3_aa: CASVPAGGRTDTQYF

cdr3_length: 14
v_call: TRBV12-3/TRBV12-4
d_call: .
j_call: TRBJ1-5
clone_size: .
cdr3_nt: TGTGCCAGCAGTTTAGAAGGACAGTATCAGCCCCAGCATTTT
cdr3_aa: CASSLEGQYQPQHF

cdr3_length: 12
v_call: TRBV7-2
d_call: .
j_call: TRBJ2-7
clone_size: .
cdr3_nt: TGTGCCAGCAGCTTAACATTAGGCGAGCAGTACTTC
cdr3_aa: CASSLTLGEQYF

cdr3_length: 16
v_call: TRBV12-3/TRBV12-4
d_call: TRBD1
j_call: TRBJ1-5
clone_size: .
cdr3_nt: TGTGCCAGCAGTTTAGCGACAGGGTTGTACAATCAGCCCCAGCATTTT
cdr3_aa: CASSLATGLYNQPQHF

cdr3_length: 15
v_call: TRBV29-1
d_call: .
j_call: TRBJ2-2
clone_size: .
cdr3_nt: TGCAGCGTTCCCCGGGGTCACACTCGCACCGGGGAGCTGTTTTTT
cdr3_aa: CSVPRGHTRTGELFF

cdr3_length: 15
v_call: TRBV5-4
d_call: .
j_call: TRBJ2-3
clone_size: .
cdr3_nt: TGTGCCAGCAGCTTGGAGGCGGGACGCCCAGATACGCAGTATTTT
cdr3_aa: CASSLEAGRPDTQYF

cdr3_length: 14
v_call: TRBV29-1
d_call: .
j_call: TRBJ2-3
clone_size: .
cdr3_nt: TGCAGCGTTGAAGACCAATCTGAGGGAGATACGCAGTATTTT
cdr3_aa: CSVEDQSEGDTQYF

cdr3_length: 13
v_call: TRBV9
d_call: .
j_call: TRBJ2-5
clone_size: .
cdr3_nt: TGTGCCAGCAGCCATGTTCATGGTGAGACCCAGTACTTC
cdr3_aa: CASSHVHGETQYF